These 25 T cell receptor beta chains were sequenced from one sample in a study of blood T cells in healthy people across ages. Alongside a J-beta primer mix, a sample-barcoded 5' primer served in a second PCR lasting roughly 6 to 11 cycles. Using its own MiXCR run on the 5' RACE reads, TCRdb lists one record per CDR3 protein. The table lists 800,000 to 950,000 distinct CDR3 sequences, about 28% of them singletons. In addition, the sample was reused for a study of T cells of mothers and their children.

The sequencing input was blood. Receptors originate from a woman between 40 and 50 years old in good health.

This clonotype was detected once. The J gene is TRBJ1-3, the V gene TRBV25-1; a possible D gene is TRBD1 (5 bases). The CDR3 length is 17 residues. CDR1 is MGHDK, CDR2 SYGVNS, per germline. Trimming pared 1 base from V and 0 bases from J, leaving 13 bases between. The CDR3 sequence: CASSELGAGPSGNTIYF. CDR3 coding DNA: TGTGCCAGCAGTGAATTAGGGGCAGGGCCCTCTGGAAACACCATATATTTT.

The chain employs TRBV29-1 and TRBJ2-5; D gene uncertain. The J call is in doubt because the DNA end fits TRBJ2-7 better. The CDR3 has 10 amino acids. Germline assignment: CDR1 SQVTM and CDR2 ANQGSEA. CDR3 residues: CSVGTDEQYF. The CDR3 nucleotides are TGCAGCGTTGGCACAGACGAGCAGTACTTC.

This clonotype was picked up many times. The rearrangement joins TRBV7-6 to TRBJ2-7; no reliable D call. From germline, CDR1 is SGHVS and CDR2 FNYEAQ. The germline V and J ends were trimmed by 5 bases and 5 bases, with 10 bases remaining between them. The CDR3 runs 12 residues. The CDR3 DNA sequence: TGTGCCAGCAGCCCTTCGGGCCACGAGCAGTACTTC. Amino acid sequence: CASSPSGHEQYF.

At least ten counts were recorded for this clonotype. This sequence joins TRBV5-1 and TRBJ2-5; weak D call: TRBD2 (6 bases). This CDR3 spans 14 amino acids. Germline V gives CDR1 SGHRS, CDR2 YFSETQ. V lost 2 bases, J lost 5 bases, and 13 bases lay in between. CDR3 sequence reads: CASSLRAAGETQYF. CDR3 sequence (DNA): TGCGCCAGCAGCTTAAGGGCGGCGGGGGAGACCCAGTACTTC.

The rearrangement joins TRBV6-6 to TRBJ1-2; a weak D match, TRBD1 (5 bases). Germline CDR1 is MNHNY and CDR2 is SVGAGI (reference sequence). V was cut by 7 bases and J by 7 bases, with 13 bases left in between. This CDR3 spans 12 amino acids. Written as DNA, the CDR3 is TGTGCCAGCACGGTGCAGGGAAGTGGCTACACCTTC. It encodes CASTVQGSGYTF.

The table lists this clonotype with many counts. This sequence joins TRBV6-4 and TRBJ1-2, with D possibly being TRBD1 (6 bases). This CDR3 comprises 13 residues. CDR1 MRHNA and CDR2 SNTAGT come from the germline V gene. The V and J ends lost 5 bases and 4 bases respectively, with 11 bases between them. CDR3 in amino acids: CASSITGSYGYTF. In nucleotides, the CDR3 is TGTGCCAGCAGTATAACAGGGTCCTATGGCTACACCTTC.

Turning to this clonotype: One end of the junction does not line up with germline, which may come from a read error. This chain connects TRBV6-5 to TRBJ1-2; D perhaps matches TRBD1 (5 bases). There are 14 residues in the CDR3. In germline, CDR1 is MNHEY, CDR2 SVGAGI. The CDR3 loop is CVSSYLAGGYGYTF. CDR3 DNA: TGTGTCAGCAGTTACTTAGCGGGGGGCTATGGCTACACCTTC.

The chain recombines TRBV7-2 with TRBJ1-2; no definite D call. This CDR3 region has 13 residues. The V end was cut by 1 base, the J end by 3 bases, with 6 bases between. CDR1 and CDR2 from the germline V gene are SGHTA and FQGNSA. DNA for the CDR3: TGTGCCAGCAGCTTAGTGTCGGACTATGGCTACACCTTC. The encoded protein is CASSLVSDYGYTF.

This clonotype was seen repeatedly, ten times or more. The chain uses TRBV20-1 and TRBJ2-3; D is possibly TRBD2 (6 bases). Trimming left V 6 bases short and J 6 bases short, with 19 bases between. The CDR3 contains 14 residues. Germline assignment: CDR1 DFQATT and CDR2 SNEGSKA (reference sequence). The CDR3 DNA reads as TGCAGTGCCAAACCAGGGAGGAGTGGCGATACGCAGTATTTT. Its translation: CSAKPGRSGDTQYF.

About this clonotype itself: One junction end disagrees with the germline gene, perhaps due to a read error. The chain carries TRBV3-1 and TRBJ2-1; a weak D match, TRBD2 (5 bases). Germline V gives CDR1 LGHDT, CDR2 YNNKEL (reference sequence). The CDR3 runs to 15 residues. The CDR3 protein is CASSPDSQSYNGQFF. As DNA, the CDR3 is TGTGCCAGCAGCCCGGACTCGCAATCCTACAATGGGCAGTTCTTC.

As concerns this clonotype: This may be a read error, as it is one base from a much larger clone. The V gene is TRBV5-1, the J gene TRBJ2-1; D is tentatively TRBD1 or TRBD2 (8 bases each). This CDR3 has 16 residues. Trimming pared 4 bases from V and 6 bases from J, leaving 20 bases between. CDR1 is SGHRS and CDR2 is YFSETQ in the germline V gene. The CDR3 DNA reads TGCGCCAGCAGCCCAGGGGGCGGGGGGACCAGCAATGAGCAGTTCTTC. It is translated as CASSPGGGGTSNEQFF.

The chain has TRBV13 and TRBJ2-3; weak D call: TRBD1 (5 bases). Per the germline V gene, CDR1 is PRHDT and CDR2 is FYEKMQ (reference sequence). The V end lost 7 bases, the J end lost 4 bases, and 21 bases lay between the germline ends. The CDR3 is 16 residues long. DNA for the CDR3: TGTGCCAGCATCCCAAGGGGCAGTCAGACCCCAGATACGCAGTATTTT. It is translated as CASIPRGSQTPDTQYF.

The rearrangement joins TRBV7-6 to TRBJ2-5; 8 bases map to TRBD1. There are 15 residues in the CDR3. Germline CDR1 is SGHVS and CDR2 is FNYEAQ. V dropped 3 bases and J dropped 2; count of bases not matched to a gene: 5. Here the CDR3 DNA reads TGTGCCAGCAGCTTGACAGGGGAACCGCAAGAGACCCAGTACTTC. This gives the protein CASSLTGEPQETQYF.

The chain carries TRBV10-3 and TRBJ1-1; possibly TRBD1 for D (5 bases). Germline V CDR1 and CDR2: ENHRY, SYGVKD. CDR3 size: 14 residues. Deletions cut 4 bases from V and 3 bases from J, with 12 bases between. CDR3 residues: CAISGVRVDTEAFF. In DNA, the CDR3 is TGTGCCATCAGTGGGGTCAGGGTCGACACTGAAGCTTTCTTT.

This clonotype was counted many times. The chain combines TRBV28 with TRBJ2-7, with 8 bases lining up with TRBD1. Germline CDR1 MDHEN, CDR2 SYDVKM. There are 17 residues in the CDR3. V shed 5 bases and J 0 bases; nucleotides not matched to a gene: 12. The CDR3 spells CASSPRQGQGSSYEQYF. Written as DNA, the CDR3 is TGTGCCAGCAGTCCTCGGCAAGGACAGGGATCCTCCTACGAGCAGTACTTC.

The chain employs TRBV10-3 and TRBJ2-6; TRBD1 might be the D (6 bases). The germline CDR1 and CDR2 sequences are ENHRY and SYGVKD. The CDR3 totals 17 residues. V shed 5 bases and J shed 0 bases, with 14 bases lying between them. The CDR3 sequence is CAISPSQGNSGANVLTF. Written as DNA, the CDR3 is TGTGCCATCAGTCCATCACAGGGAAACTCTGGGGCCAACGTCCTGACTTTC.

This rearrangement joins TRBV7-3 to TRBJ2-2; 7 bases are shared with TRBD1. The CDR3 loop spans 16 amino acids. V was clipped by 5 bases and J by 2 bases; unmatched bases: 8. From germline, CDR1 is SGHTA and CDR2 FQGTGA. CDR3 in DNA: TGTGCCAGCAGCCCATCCGGGACAGCTAACACCGGGGAGCTGTTTTTT. It is translated as CASSPSGTANTGELFF.

The V gene is TRBV5-4, the J gene TRBJ1-4; no firm D call. The CDR3 runs to 15 residues. Deletions cut 4 bases from V and 5 bases from J, with 15 bases between. The germline CDR1 and CDR2 sequences are SGHNT and YYREEE (reference sequence). CDR3 protein: CASSPNTGGNEKLFF. CDR3 sequence (DNA): TGTGCCAGCAGCCCAAACACCGGTGGGAATGAAAAACTGTTTTTT.

As concerns this clonotype: A clone one base away is much larger, so this may be a read error. The chain links TRBV28 to TRBJ2-7; 8 positions match TRBD1. This CDR3 comprises 16 residues. Germline CDR1 MDHEN, CDR2 SYDVKM. The V and J ends lost 2 bases and 7 bases, in that order; junction bases with no gene match: 13. The CDR3: CASSLVVAGGTNEQYF. The CDR3 bases are TGTGCCAGCAGTTTAGTAGTGGCAGGGGGCACCAATGAGCAGTACTTC.

The chain uses TRBV14 and TRBJ1-1; D remains ambiguous. V dropped 4 bases and J dropped 3 bases, with 18 bases sitting between them. Germline V CDR1 and CDR2: SGHDN, FVKESK. There are 16 residues in the CDR3. CDR3 protein: CASSPPIRLLDTEAFF. In DNA form, the CDR3 reads TGTGCCAGCAGCCCACCAATCCGACTTTTGGACACTGAAGCTTTCTTT.

The chain has TRBV7-2 and TRBJ2-5; a possible D gene is TRBD2 (6 bases). The length of the CDR3 is 15 residues. With 6 bases removed from V and 0 bases from J, the gap between germline ends came to 14 bases. Germline loops: CDR1 SGHTA, CDR2 FQGNSA. Written as DNA, the CDR3 is TGTGCCAGCAGTACTCGCGGGGTAAACCAAGAGACCCAGTACTTC. It specifies CASSTRGVNQETQYF.

The chain joins TRBV20-1 to TRBJ1-6; D gene uncertain. CDR1 and CDR2 (germline): DFQATT, SNEGSKA (reference sequence). The germline V and J ends were trimmed by 5 bases and 9 bases, with 14 bases remaining between them. This CDR3 comprises 13 residues. The DNA of the CDR3 is TGCAGTGCTCAAGACACGCTTGGTTCACCCCTCCACTTT. Its translation: CSAQDTLGSPLHF.

This chain joins TRBV3-1 and TRBJ2-5; D is uncertain. V was pared by 5 bases and J by 2 bases, with 9 bases between. CDR1 LGHDT and CDR2 YNNKEL come from the germline V gene (reference sequence). The CDR3 runs to 13 residues. This CDR3 reads CASSYDGQETQYF. In DNA form, the CDR3 reads TGTGCCAGCAGCTACGACGGACAAGAGACCCAGTACTTC.

V gene TRBV30 combines with J gene TRBJ1-2; no reliable D call. V was cut by 0 bases and J by 9 bases, with 14 bases left in between. The CDR3 is made up of 13 amino acids. Germline CDR1 is GTSNPN and CDR2 is SVGIG (reference sequence). CDR3 nucleotide sequence: TGTGCCTGGAGTGTACCGGCTCGAAAAAGCTACACCTTC. Amino acids: CAWSVPARKSYTF. The whole variable domain, remainder taken from reference TRBV30 and TRBJ1-2, is SQTIHQWPATLVQPVGSPLSLECTVEGTSNPNLYWYRQAAGRGLQLLFYSVGIGQISSEVPQNLSASRPQDRQFILSSKKLLLSDSGFYLCAWSVPARKSYTFGSGTRLTVV.

This clonotype was detected a few times. The rearrangement uses TRBV27 and TRBJ2-5; D assignment may be TRBD1 or TRBD2 (5 bases each). The ends were cut back, 6 bases at V and 3 bases at J, with 14 bases in the middle. CDR1 is MNHEY and CDR2 is SMNVEV in the germline V gene (reference sequence). This CDR3 has 14 amino acids. The CDR3 is CASSHGAEKETQYF. DNA of the CDR3: TGTGCCAGCAGCCACGGGGCAGAAAAAGAGACCCAGTACTTC.